These 29 T cell receptor beta chains originate from one sample sequenced in a study of vaccination and CD4 T cells after COVID-19. Treatment here: roughly 11-day PBMC culture with coronavirus spike peptide pools or control peptides (ViraFEST assay). Researchers collected the unexposed donor's CD4+ T cells before the COVID-19 pandemic (2011-2018). At the Johns Hopkins FTIC core, DNA taken from cultured CD4+ T cells was sequenced by way of the Oncomine TCR Beta short-read assay. Genomic DNA was extracted from cultured CD4+ T cells. TCRdb re-analysed the PCR reads in MiXCR, keeping a single row per CDR3 protein. The profile covers about 11,000 distinct CDR3 sequences, with about 30% appearing a single time and less than 20% taken by the ten largest. For these TCRs, the target antigens are not known. The sequencing sample was made of CD4+ T cells from blood, cultured in vitro. These receptors all stem from a human donor in good health.

This chain links TRBV7-2 with TRBJ2-7; D not certain. The V end was cut by 1 base, the J end by 2 bases, with 12 bases between. This CDR3 is built from 15 residues. Germline CDR1 reads SGHTA; CDR2 reads FQGNSA. The CDR3 DNA is TGTGCCAGCAGCTTAGACCCCGACCCCGCCTACGAGCAGTACTTC. Residues: CASSLDPDPAYEQYF. Combining the CDR3 with reference TRBV7-2 and TRBJ2-7 gives the whole variable domain GAGVSQSPSNKVTEKGKDVELRCDPISGHTALYWYRQSLGQGLEFLIYFQGNSAPDKSGLPSDRFSAERTGGSVSTLTIQRTQQEDSAVYLCASSLDPDPAYEQYFGPGTRLTVT.

This clonotype was recorded once. The chain couples TRBV19 to TRBJ2-6, with D perhaps assigned TRBD1 or TRBD2 (5 bases each). The ends were cut back, 0 bases at V and 2 bases at J, with 8 bases in the middle. Germline V gene sequence: CDR1 LNHDA, CDR2 SQIVND (reference sequence). The CDR3 totals 16 residues. CDR3 region: CASSIDEGTGANVLTF. CDR3 DNA sequence: TGTGCCAGTAGTATAGATGAGGGGACTGGGGCCAACGTCCTGACTTTC.

For the CDR3, the DNA is TGTGCCAGCAGACCCGGACAGGGGGCAAACACTGAAGCTTTCTTT. Amino acids: CASRPGQGANTEAFF. The chain is built from TRBV6-1 and TRBJ1-1, with TRBD1 matching over 11 bases. Per the germline V gene, CDR1 is MNHNS and CDR2 is SASEGT. The CDR3 runs to 15 residues. The junction had 5 bases not matched to a gene; V was cut back by 6 bases and J by 2 bases.

This clonotype was detected a few times. The chain is built from TRBV21-1 and TRBJ2-7; the D call of TRBD1 is as the table states it, not checked on the DNA. TRBV21-1 is labeled a pseudogene. This CDR3 has 18 residues. CDR3 amino acids: CASSRNGGTGEGSYEQYF. The CDR3 region has the DNA TGTGCCAGCAGCCGGAATGGGGGGACAGGGGAAGGATCCTACGAGCAGTACTTC.

The rearrangement links TRBV28 to TRBJ2-7; D is perhaps TRBD2 (6 bases). CDR1 is MDHEN, CDR2 SYDVKM, per germline. V was trimmed by 4 bases and J by 10 bases, leaving 17 bases between them. The CDR3 sequence is 13 residues long. The CDR3 is CASSYYADGGQYF. CDR3 DNA: TGTGCCAGCAGTTACTACGCCGACGGGGGACAGTACTTC.

This clonotype was seen more than once but under ten times. The V and J genes are TRBV12-5 and TRBJ1-5; D is unclear. Per the germline V gene, CDR1 is LGHNT and CDR2 is FRNRAP. CDR3 size: 14 residues. Trimming stripped 1 base from V and 0 bases from J, with 4 bases between. The CDR3 DNA reads as TGTGCTAGTGGTTTGGGGGATAGCAATCAGCCCCAGCATTTT. This codes for CASGLGDSNQPQHF. Drawing the rest from reference TRBV12-5 and TRBJ1-5, the complete variable domain is DARVTQTPRHKVTEMGQEVTMRCQPILGHNTVFWYRQTMMQGLELLAYFRNRAPLDDSGMPKDRFSAEMPDATLATLKIQPSEPRDSAVYFCASGLGDSNQPQHFGDGTRLSIL.

The sample holds a few counts of this clonotype. The chain uses TRBV7-9 and TRBJ1-2, with D unresolved. There are 13 residues in the CDR3. Trimming took 3 bases from V and 4 from J, leaving 9 bases between them. Germline values: CDR1 SEHNR, CDR2 FQNEAQ (reference sequence). Here the CDR3 reads CASSFAGLYGYTF. Written as DNA, the CDR3 is TGTGCCAGCAGCTTCGCGGGTCTCTATGGCTACACCTTC.

The J gene is TRBJ2-1, the V gene TRBV19; tentative D call: TRBD1 (5 bases). The germline V gene encodes CDR1 LNHDA and CDR2 SQIVND (reference sequence). The CDR3 runs 14 residues. V was trimmed by 4 bases and J by 10 bases, leaving 17 bases between them. CDR3 coding DNA: TGTGCCAGTAGTACAGGGTTAGATATAGGGGAGCAGTTCTTC. This encodes CASSTGLDIGEQFF.

This clonotype was seen more than once but under ten times. This chain uses TRBV20-1 with TRBJ2-3, with D perhaps TRBD1 (7 bases). CDR1 and CDR2 from the germline V gene are DFQATT and SNEGSKA (reference sequence). The CDR3 spans 13 residues. V was clipped by 6 bases and J by 6 bases, with 16 bases between them. CDR3 DNA: TGCAGTGCGCCATGGAGGGGGCGGGATACGCAGTATTTT. The encoded protein is CSAPWRGRDTQYF.

A note on this clonotype: Mismatch with germline at one junction end may stem from a read error. Here the CDR3 reads CSAQTSGRQWDTQCF. CDR3 nucleotide sequence: TGCAGTGCTCAGACTAGCGGGAGACAGTGGGATACGCAGTGTTTT. This chain joins TRBV20-1 and TRBJ2-3; 12 nucleotides line up with TRBD2. Germline-derived CDR1 and CDR2 are DFQATT and SNEGSKA (reference sequence). This CDR3 has 15 residues.

This clonotype is termed medium-sized. The chain carries TRBV6-5 and TRBJ1-2; D might be TRBD1 (5 bases). CDR3 length: 16 amino acids. Germline V gene data show CDR1 as MNHEY and CDR2 as SVGAGI. Trimming took 0 bases from V and 1 from J, leaving 12 bases between them. The CDR3 loop is CASSYSWGGFNYGYTF. The CDR3 nucleotides are TGTGCCAGCAGTTACTCGTGGGGGGGATTTAACTATGGCTACACCTTC.

The rearrangement uses TRBV21-1 and TRBJ2-7; the table calls TRBD2, which could not be checked here. TRBV21-1 represents a pseudogene. This CDR3 comprises 16 residues. In DNA, the CDR3 is TGTGCCAGCAGCAAAGGGAGGGAGCGGGAAGCCTACGAGCAGTACTTC. Residues: CASSKGREREAYEQYF.

This clonotype is medium-sized in the sample. The chain is built from TRBV20-1 and TRBJ2-3; TRBD1 aligns across 7 bases. The CDR3 is 14 amino acids. V was clipped by 6 bases and J by 1 base; unmatched bases: 7. Looked up from germline, CDR1 is DFQATT and CDR2 is SNEGSKA (reference sequence). The CDR3 spells CSAWDSLRTDTQYF. CDR3 in DNA: TGCAGTGCATGGGACAGCCTCCGCACAGATACGCAGTATTTT.

The gene calls are TRBV6-1 and TRBJ2-5, with D maybe TRBD1 (5 bases). This CDR3 contains 13 residues. The V end lost 5 bases, the J end lost 5 bases, and 12 bases lay between the germline ends. CDR1 is MNHNS, CDR2 SASEGT, per germline. CDR3 nucleotide sequence: TGTGCCAGCAGTAAGGGGCTAGAGGAGACCCAGTACTTC. It encodes CASSKGLEETQYF.

This clonotype was observed a few times. The chain carries TRBV6-1 and TRBJ2-7; TRBD2 matches at 11 bases. From germline, CDR1 is MNHNS and CDR2 SASEGT. J was trimmed by 4 bases and V by 0 bases; bases with no gene match: 2. The CDR3 sequence is 15 residues long. CDR3 amino acids: CASSEAGLAVYEQYF. In DNA, the CDR3 is TGTGCCAGCAGTGAAGCGGGACTAGCGGTATACGAGCAGTACTTC.

This clonotype is medium-sized within its sample. V usage is TRBV27 and J usage is TRBJ1-6, with D possibly being TRBD1 (5 bases). The V gene's germline CDR1 is MNHEY and CDR2 SMNVEV (reference sequence). The V gene lost 8 bases and the J gene lost 7 bases, with 15 bases spanning the gap. The CDR3 contains 14 residues. The CDR3 loop reads CASSMGGNNSPLHF. CDR3 coding DNA: TGTGCCAGCTCCATGGGGGGAAACAATTCACCCCTCCACTTT.

A few counts support this clonotype. This chain joins TRBV20-1 and TRBJ2-3; possibly TRBD1 for D (5 bases). The germline gives CDR1 DFQATT, CDR2 SNEGSKA (reference sequence). Trimming removed 6 bases from V and 1 base from J, with 14 bases in between. CDR3 length: 14 amino acids. In nucleotides, the CDR3 is TGCAGTGCCTCAGGGCTTGTCGGCACAGATACGCAGTATTTT. This codes for CSASGLVGTDTQYF.

The CDR3 here is CASTLSGSYTDTQYF. In DNA form, the CDR3 reads TGTGCCAGTACCCTTAGCGGGAGCTACACAGATACGCAGTATTTT. The chain uses TRBV19 and TRBJ2-3; 9 bases line up with TRBD2. V trimming: 7 bases; J trimming: 2 bases; junction bases outside the gene matches: 7. This CDR3 has 15 amino acids. Germline V gives CDR1 LNHDA, CDR2 SQIVND (reference sequence). Together with reference TRBV19 and TRBJ2-3, the CDR3 gives the full variable domain: DGGITQSPKYLFRKEGQNVTLSCEQNLNHDAMYWYRQDPGQGLRLIYYSQIVNDFQKGDIAEGYSVSREKKESFPLTVTSAQKNPTAFYLCASTLSGSYTDTQYFGPGTRLTVL.

This clonotype was seen more than once but under ten times. The J gene is TRBJ2-5, the V gene TRBV2; 8 bases are shared with TRBD2. The CDR3 is 14 amino acids. Germline V gene sequence: CDR1 SNHLY, CDR2 FYNNEI. The J segment lost 5 bases and the V segment lost 7 bases, leaving 9 bases of the junction unmatched. The CDR3 DNA sequence: TGTGCCAGCACCCTAGGGACTAGTGGCGAGACCCAGTACTTC. Amino acid sequence: CASTLGTSGETQYF. The full variable domain, with the rest looked up from reference TRBV2 and TRBJ2-5, is EPEVTQTPSHQVTQMGQEVILRCVPISNHLYFYWYRQILGQKVEFLVSFYNNEISEKSEIFDDQFSVERPDGSNFTLKIRSTKLEDSAMYFCASTLGTSGETQYFGPGTRLLVL.

This clonotype was found a few times. The rearrangement uses TRBV28 and TRBJ1-2; D uncertain. Trimming removed 6 bases from V and 6 bases from J, with 11 bases in between. Germline values: CDR1 MDHEN, CDR2 SYDVKM. CDR3 length: 12 residues. CDR3 nucleotide sequence: TGTGCCAGCAGCACCCCACCCGATGGCTACACCTTC. This codes for CASSTPPDGYTF.

V and J are TRBV29-1 and TRBJ2-1; 8 nucleotides agree with TRBD2. This CDR3 spans 13 amino acids. CDR1 and CDR2 from the germline V gene are SQVTM and ANQGSEA. Trimming took 4 bases from V and 9 from J; bases not matched to a gene: 8. Written as DNA, the CDR3 is TGCAGCGTTGTTCAGCGGGAGTATAGTGAGCAGTTCTTC. Amino acids: CSVVQREYSEQFF.

The V call is TRBV4-3, the J call TRBJ1-2, with unresolved D. Germline V CDR1 and CDR2: LGHNA, YSLEER. The CDR3 extends over 17 amino acids. Trimming removed 0 bases at V and 0 bases at J, with 14 bases between. The DNA of the CDR3 is TGCGCCAGCAGCCAAGATTCAGGTTTTGAAGCTAACTATGGCTACACCTTC. Amino acid sequence: CASSQDSGFEANYGYTF.

The chain uses TRBV7-2 and TRBJ2-5; 7 bases match TRBD1. The CDR3 is 13 amino acids. Germline assignment: CDR1 SGHTA and CDR2 FQGNSA. The V segment lost 5 bases and the J segment 2 bases; nucleotides outside the gene matches: 2. CDR3 residues: CASSPGQQETQYF. The CDR3 DNA reads as TGTGCCAGCAGCCCGGGACAGCAAGAGACCCAGTACTTC.

This chain links TRBV15 with TRBJ2-1, with 8 bases that match TRBD2. After removal of 3 bases from V and 6 bases from J, the junction contained 10 bases not matched to a gene. Germline V gives CDR1 LNHNV, CDR2 YYDKDF (reference sequence). CDR3 length: 16 amino acids. The CDR3 here is CATSSEPGLVFNEQFF. For the CDR3, the DNA is TGTGCCACCAGCAGCGAACCGGGACTAGTATTCAATGAGCAGTTCTTC. Together with reference TRBV15 and TRBJ2-1, the CDR3 gives the full variable domain: DAMVIQNPRYQVTQFGKPVTLSCSQTLNHNVMYWYQQKSSQAPKLLFHYYDKDFNNEADTPDNFQSRRPNTSFCFLDIRSPGLGDTAMYLCATSSEPGLVFNEQFFGPGTRLTVL.

V is TRBV20-1 and J is TRBJ1-5; no clear D. The V gene's germline CDR1 is DFQATT and CDR2 SNEGSKA (reference sequence). The V end was cut by 6 bases, the J end by 5 bases, with 14 bases between. The CDR3 extends over 13 amino acids. CDR3 sequence reads: CSARQGQDQPQHF. Written as DNA, the CDR3 is TGCAGTGCCAGACAAGGTCAGGATCAGCCCCAGCATTTT.

V is TRBV7-2 and J is TRBJ2-1, with TRBD2 identical over 8 bases. Germline CDR1 SGHTA, CDR2 FQGNSA. Trimming removed 5 bases from V and 0 bases from J; junction bases left unmatched: 6. The CDR3 is 16 amino acids. The CDR3 sequence: CASSASGYGSYNEQFF. CDR3 nucleotides: TGTGCCAGCAGCGCTAGCGGGTACGGCTCCTACAATGAGCAGTTCTTC.

Only a few counts were recorded for this clonotype. The gene calls are TRBV20-1 and TRBJ2-6; D unresolved. CDR1 is DFQATT, CDR2 SNEGSKA, per germline (reference sequence). V lost 3 bases and J lost 1, with 10 bases in between. The CDR3 loop spans 15 amino acids. Written as DNA, the CDR3 is TGCAGTGCTAGGGACCAGAAGTCTGGGGCCAACGTCCTGACTTTC. It is translated as CSARDQKSGANVLTF.

This clonotype is medium-sized in the sample. V gene TRBV10-3 combines with J gene TRBJ1-5, with 7 bases fitting TRBD1. Germline lookup yields CDR1 ENHRY and CDR2 SYGVKD. V was pared by 9 bases and J by 0 bases, with 2 bases of the junction left unmatched. This CDR3 has 13 residues. CDR3 in amino acids: CAIGTDSNQPQHF. CDR3 coding DNA: TGTGCCATTGGGACAGATAGCAATCAGCCCCAGCATTTT.

This sequence joins TRBV20-1 and TRBJ1-1; D remains unclear. This CDR3 contains 14 residues. Germline V gives CDR1 DFQATT, CDR2 SNEGSKA (reference sequence). V lost 2 bases and J 1 base, leaving 11 bases between the germline ends. CDR3 nucleotide sequence: TGCAGTGCTAGAAGGACGGCCCCGAACACTGAAGCTTTCTTT. Protein product: CSARRTAPNTEAFF.